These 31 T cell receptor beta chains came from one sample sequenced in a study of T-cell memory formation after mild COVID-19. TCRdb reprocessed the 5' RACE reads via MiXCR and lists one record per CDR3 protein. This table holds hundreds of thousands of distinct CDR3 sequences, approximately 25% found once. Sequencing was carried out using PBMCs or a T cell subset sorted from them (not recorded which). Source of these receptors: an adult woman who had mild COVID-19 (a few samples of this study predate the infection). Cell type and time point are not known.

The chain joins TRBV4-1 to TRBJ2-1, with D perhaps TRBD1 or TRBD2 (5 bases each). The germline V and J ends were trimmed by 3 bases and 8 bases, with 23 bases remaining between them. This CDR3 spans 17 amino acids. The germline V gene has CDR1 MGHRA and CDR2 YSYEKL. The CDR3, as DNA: TGCGCCAGCAGCCATGAGAGAGGTGAGGGGCCCCCCCATGAGCAGTTCTTC. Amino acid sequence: CASSHERGEGPPHEQFF.

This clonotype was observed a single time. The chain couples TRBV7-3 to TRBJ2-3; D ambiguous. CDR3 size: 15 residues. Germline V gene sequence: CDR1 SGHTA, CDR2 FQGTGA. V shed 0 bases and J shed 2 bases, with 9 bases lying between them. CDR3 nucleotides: TGTGCCAGCAGCTTAACCCCTAGTCCCACAGATACGCAGTATTTT. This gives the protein CASSLTPSPTDTQYF.

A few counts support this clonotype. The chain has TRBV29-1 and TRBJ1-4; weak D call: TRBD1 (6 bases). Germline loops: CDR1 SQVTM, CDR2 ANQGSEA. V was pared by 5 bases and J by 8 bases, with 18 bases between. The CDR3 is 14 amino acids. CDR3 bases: TGCAGCGTTTCCCCGGGGGCAGGGAGGGAAAAACTGTTTTTT. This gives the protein CSVSPGAGREKLFF.

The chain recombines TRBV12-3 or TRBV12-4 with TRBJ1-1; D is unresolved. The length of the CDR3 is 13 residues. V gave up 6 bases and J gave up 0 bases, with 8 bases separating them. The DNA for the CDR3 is TGTGCCAGCAGCGCCGACATGAACACTGAAGCTTTCTTT. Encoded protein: CASSADMNTEAFF.

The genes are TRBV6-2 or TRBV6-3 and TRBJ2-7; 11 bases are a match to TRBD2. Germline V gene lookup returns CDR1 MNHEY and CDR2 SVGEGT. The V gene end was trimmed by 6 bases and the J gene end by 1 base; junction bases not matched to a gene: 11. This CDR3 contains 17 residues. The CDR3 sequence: CASSRFPGLAVSYEQYF. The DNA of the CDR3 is TGTGCCAGCAGCCGTTTTCCGGGACTAGCGGTATCCTACGAGCAGTACTTC.

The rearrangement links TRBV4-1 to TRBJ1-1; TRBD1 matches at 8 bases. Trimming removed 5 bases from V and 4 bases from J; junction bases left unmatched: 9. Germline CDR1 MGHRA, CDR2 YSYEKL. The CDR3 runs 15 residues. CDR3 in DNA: TGCGCCAGCAGCACACATCAGGGGGCAAGCACTGAAGCTTTCTTT. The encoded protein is CASSTHQGASTEAFF.

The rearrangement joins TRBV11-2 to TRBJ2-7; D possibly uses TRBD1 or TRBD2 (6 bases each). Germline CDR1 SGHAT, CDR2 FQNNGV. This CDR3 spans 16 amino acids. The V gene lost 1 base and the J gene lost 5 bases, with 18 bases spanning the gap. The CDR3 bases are TGTGCCAGCAGCTTAGGAGCTCGGGGGCTGCGTCACGAGCAGTACTTC. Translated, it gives CASSLGARGLRHEQYF.

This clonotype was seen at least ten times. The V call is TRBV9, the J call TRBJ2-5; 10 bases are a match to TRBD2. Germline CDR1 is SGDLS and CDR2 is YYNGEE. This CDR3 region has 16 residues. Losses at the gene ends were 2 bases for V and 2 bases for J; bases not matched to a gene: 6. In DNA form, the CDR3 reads TGTGCCAGCAGCGTTACTAGCGGGGTTGTTCAAGAGACCCAGTACTTC. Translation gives CASSVTSGVVQETQYF.

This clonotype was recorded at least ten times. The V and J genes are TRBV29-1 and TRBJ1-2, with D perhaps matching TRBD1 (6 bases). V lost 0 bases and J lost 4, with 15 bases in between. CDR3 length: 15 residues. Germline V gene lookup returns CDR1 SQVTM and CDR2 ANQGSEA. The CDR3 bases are TGCAGCGTTGAAGATTTCGGGGGGCCTCTCTATGGCTACACCTTC. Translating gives CSVEDFGGPLYGYTF.

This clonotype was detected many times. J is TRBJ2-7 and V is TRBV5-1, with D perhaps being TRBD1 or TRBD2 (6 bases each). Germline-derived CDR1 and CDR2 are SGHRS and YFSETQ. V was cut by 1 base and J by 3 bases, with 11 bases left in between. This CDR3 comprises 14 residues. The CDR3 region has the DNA TGCGCCAGCAGCTTGTCGGGGGCTGGCTACGAGCAGTACTTC. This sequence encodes CASSLSGAGYEQYF.

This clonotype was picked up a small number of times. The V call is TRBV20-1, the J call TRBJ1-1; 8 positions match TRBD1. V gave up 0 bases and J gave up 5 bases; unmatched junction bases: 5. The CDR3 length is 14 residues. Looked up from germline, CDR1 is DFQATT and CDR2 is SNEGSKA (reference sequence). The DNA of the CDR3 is TGCAGTGCTAGAGAGCAGGGGGCTCGGACTGAAGCTTTCTTT. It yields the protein CSAREQGARTEAFF.

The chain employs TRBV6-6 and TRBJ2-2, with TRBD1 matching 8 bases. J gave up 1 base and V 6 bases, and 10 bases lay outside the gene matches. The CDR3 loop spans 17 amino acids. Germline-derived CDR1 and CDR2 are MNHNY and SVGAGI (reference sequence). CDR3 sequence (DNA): TGTGCCAGCAGCCCCGGGACAGGAGTTCAGAACACCGGGGAGCTGTTTTTT. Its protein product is CASSPGTGVQNTGELFF.

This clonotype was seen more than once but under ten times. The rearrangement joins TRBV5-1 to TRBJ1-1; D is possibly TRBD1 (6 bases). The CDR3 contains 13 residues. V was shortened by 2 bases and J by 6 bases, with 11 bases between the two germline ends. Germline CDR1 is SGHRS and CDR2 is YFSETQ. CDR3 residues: CASSFAGTPEAFF. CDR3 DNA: TGCGCCAGCAGCTTCGCCGGGACACCTGAAGCTTTCTTT.

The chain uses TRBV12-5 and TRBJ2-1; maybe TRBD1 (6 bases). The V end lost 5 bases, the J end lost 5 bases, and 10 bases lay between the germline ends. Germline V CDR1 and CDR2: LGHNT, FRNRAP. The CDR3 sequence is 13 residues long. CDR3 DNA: TGTGCTAGTGGTACGGACAGAAACAATGAGCAGTTCTTC. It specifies CASGTDRNNEQFF.

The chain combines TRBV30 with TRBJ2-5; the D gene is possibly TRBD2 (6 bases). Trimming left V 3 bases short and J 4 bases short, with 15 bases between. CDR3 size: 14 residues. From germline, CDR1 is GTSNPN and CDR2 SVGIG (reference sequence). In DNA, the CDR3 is TGTGCCTGGAGCCAAGCCGGGGGTTCAGAGACCCAGTACTTC. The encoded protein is CAWSQAGGSETQYF.

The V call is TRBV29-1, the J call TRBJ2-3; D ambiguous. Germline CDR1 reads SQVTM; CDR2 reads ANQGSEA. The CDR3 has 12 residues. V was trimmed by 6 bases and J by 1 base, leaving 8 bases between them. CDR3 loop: CSVVPGTDTQYF. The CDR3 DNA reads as TGCAGCGTAGTTCCGGGCACAGATACGCAGTATTTT.

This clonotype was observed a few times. The CDR3: CSASRDTNNSPLHF. CDR3 nucleotides: TGCAGTGCTAGCCGGGACACCAATAATTCACCCCTCCACTTT. This chain joins TRBV20-1 and TRBJ1-6; D may be TRBD1 (6 bases). This CDR3 has 14 amino acids. Germline lookup yields CDR1 DFQATT and CDR2 SNEGSKA (reference sequence). Trimming removed 3 bases from V and 5 bases from J, with 11 bases in between.

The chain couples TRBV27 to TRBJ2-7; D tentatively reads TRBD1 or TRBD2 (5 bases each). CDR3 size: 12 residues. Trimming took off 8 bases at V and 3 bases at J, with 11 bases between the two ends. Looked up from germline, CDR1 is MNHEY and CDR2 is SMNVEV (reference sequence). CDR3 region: CASRGAGYEQYF. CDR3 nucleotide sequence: TGTGCCAGCCGGGGCGCTGGCTACGAGCAGTACTTC.

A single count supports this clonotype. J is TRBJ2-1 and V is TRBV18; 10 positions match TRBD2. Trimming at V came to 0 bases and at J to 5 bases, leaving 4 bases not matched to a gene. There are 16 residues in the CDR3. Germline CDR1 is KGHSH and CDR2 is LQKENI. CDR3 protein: CASSPPPLAGNNEQFF. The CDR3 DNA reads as TGTGCCAGCTCACCACCGCCACTAGCGGGGAACAATGAGCAGTTCTTC.

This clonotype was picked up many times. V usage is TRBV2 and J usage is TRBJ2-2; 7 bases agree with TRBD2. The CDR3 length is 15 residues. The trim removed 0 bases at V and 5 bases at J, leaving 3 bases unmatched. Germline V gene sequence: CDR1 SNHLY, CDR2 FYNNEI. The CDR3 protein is CASSEAQGGTGELFF. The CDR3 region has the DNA TGTGCCAGCAGTGAAGCCCAGGGAGGGACCGGGGAGCTGTTTTTT.

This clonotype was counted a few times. CDR3 nucleotides: TGTGCCAGCAGCTTAGGAACTTCCGGGGGAGACACAGATACGCAGTATTTT. This codes for CASSLGTSGGDTDTQYF. This chain links TRBV7-8 with TRBJ2-3, with a possible D match to TRBD2 (6 bases). The V end was cut by 1 base, the J end by 2 bases, with 16 bases between. The germline gives CDR1 SGHVS, CDR2 FQNEAQ. CDR3 length: 17 residues.

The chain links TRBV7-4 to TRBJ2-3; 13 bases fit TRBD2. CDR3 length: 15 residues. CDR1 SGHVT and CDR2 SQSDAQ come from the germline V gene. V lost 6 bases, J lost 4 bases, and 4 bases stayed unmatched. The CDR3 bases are TGTGCCAGCAGGCGGACTAGCGGGAGCTCAGATACGCAGTATTTT. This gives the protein CASRRTSGSSDTQYF. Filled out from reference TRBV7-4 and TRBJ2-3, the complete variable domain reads GAGVSQSPRYKVAKRGRDVALRCDSISGHVTLYWYRQTLGQGSEVLTYSQSDAQRDKSGRPSGRFSAERPERSVSTLKIQRTEQGDSAVYLCASRRTSGSSDTQYFGPGTRLTVL.

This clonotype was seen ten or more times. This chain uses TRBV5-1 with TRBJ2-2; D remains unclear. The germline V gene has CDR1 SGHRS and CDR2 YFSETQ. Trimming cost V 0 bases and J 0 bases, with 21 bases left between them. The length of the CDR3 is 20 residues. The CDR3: CASSLVVGASTAANTGELFF. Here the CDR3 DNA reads TGCGCCAGCAGCTTGGTAGTCGGCGCCTCCACGGCCGCGAACACCGGGGAGCTGTTTTTT.

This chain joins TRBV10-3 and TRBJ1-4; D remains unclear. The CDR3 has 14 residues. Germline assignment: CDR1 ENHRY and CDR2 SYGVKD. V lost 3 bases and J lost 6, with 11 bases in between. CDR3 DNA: TGTGCCATCAGTGATCCCGACGGATATGAAAAACTGTTTTTT. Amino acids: CAISDPDGYEKLFF.

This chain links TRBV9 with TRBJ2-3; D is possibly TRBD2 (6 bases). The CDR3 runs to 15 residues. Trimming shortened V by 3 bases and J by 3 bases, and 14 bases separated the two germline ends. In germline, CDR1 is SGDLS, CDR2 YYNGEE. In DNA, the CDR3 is TGTGCCAGCAGCGCCGATAATCGGGGGACAGATACGCAGTATTTT. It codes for CASSADNRGTDTQYF.

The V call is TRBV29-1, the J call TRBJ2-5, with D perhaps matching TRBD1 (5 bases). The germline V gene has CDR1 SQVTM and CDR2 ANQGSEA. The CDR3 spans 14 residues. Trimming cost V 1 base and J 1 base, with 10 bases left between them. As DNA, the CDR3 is TGCAGCGTTGAAGCTTGGGGCCCCCAAGAGACCCAGTACTTC. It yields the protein CSVEAWGPQETQYF.

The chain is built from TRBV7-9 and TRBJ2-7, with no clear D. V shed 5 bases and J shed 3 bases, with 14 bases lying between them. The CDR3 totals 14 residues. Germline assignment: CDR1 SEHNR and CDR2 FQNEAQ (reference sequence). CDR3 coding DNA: TGTGCCAGCAGCCGCACCGGACCCGTCTACGAGCAGTACTTC. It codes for CASSRTGPVYEQYF.

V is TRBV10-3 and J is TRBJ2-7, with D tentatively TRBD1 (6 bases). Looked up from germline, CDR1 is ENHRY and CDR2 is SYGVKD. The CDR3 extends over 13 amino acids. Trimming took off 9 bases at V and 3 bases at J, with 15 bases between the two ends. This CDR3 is CAMGAEQGYEQYF. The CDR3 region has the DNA TGTGCCATGGGGGCAGAGCAGGGCTACGAGCAGTACTTC.

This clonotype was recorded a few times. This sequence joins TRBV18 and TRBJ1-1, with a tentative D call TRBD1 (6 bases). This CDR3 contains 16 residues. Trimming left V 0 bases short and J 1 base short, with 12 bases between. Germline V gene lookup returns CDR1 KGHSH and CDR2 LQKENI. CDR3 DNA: TGTGCCAGCTCACCACCGGACAGACTACCGAACACTGAAGCTTTCTTT. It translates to CASSPPDRLPNTEAFF.

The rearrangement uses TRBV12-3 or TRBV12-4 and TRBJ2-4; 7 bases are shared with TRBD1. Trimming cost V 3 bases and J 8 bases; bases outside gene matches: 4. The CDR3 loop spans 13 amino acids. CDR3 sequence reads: CASSLDRRDIQYF. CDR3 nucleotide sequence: TGTGCCAGCAGTTTGGACAGGCGGGACATTCAGTACTTC.

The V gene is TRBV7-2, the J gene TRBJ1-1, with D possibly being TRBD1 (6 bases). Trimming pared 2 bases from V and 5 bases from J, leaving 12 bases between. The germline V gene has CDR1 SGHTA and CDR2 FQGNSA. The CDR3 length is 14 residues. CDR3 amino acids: CASSLTGSRTEAFF. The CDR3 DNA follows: TGTGCCAGCAGCTTAACAGGGTCGAGGACTGAAGCTTTCTTT.